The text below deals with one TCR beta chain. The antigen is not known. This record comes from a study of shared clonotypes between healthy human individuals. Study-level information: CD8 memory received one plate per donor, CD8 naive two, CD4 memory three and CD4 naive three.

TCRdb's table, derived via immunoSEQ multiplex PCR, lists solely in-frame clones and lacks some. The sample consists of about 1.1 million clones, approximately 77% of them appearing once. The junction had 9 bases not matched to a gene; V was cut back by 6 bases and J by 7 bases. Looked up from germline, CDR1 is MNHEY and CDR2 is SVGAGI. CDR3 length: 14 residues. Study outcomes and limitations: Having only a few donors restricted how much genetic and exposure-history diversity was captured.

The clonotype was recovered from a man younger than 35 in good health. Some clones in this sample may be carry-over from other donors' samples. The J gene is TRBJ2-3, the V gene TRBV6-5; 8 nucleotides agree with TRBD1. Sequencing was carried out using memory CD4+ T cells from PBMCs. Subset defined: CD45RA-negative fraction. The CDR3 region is CASRQGAGGYTQYF. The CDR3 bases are TGTGCCAGCAGGCAGGGGGCGGGTGGGTATACGCAGTATTTT.